Following are 12 T cell receptor beta chains from one sample sequenced in a study of liver allograft versus peripheral blood T cells. The overall study: Transplanted livers held T cell receptor repertoires, and these were compared with repertoires in recipients' peripheral blood.

TCRdb re-called the reads with MiXCR, one entry per CDR3 protein. The profile shows about 16,000 distinct CDR3 sequences, more than 20% of them singletons. These receptors were collected from a human patient who had a liver transplant. The graft donor may have given rise to some T cells.

This sequence joins TRBV27 and TRBJ1-1; D is uncertain. Trimming took 0 bases from V and 6 from J, leaving 8 bases between them. This CDR3 contains 13 residues. Germline V CDR1 and CDR2: MNHEY, SMNVEV (reference sequence). CDR3 in amino acids: CASSLSRSAEAFF. The DNA of the CDR3 is TGTGCCAGCAGTTTATCCAGGTCCGCTGAAGCTTTCTTT.

The chain uses TRBV6-1 and TRBJ2-7, with 9 nucleotides matching TRBD2. Germline CDR1 reads MNHNS; CDR2 reads SASEGT. V lost 5 bases, J lost 4 bases, and 9 bases stayed unmatched. The CDR3 has 15 residues. The CDR3 loop reads CASSFTLAGTYEQYF. As DNA, the CDR3 is TGTGCCAGCAGTTTCACACTAGCGGGCACATACGAGCAGTACTTC.

In this sample, this clonotype turned up a few times. The DNA is omitted, as the CDR3 cannot be located on it reliably, and the CDR3 follows TCRdb's listing. The gene calls are TRBV7-5 and TRBJ2-7. TRBV7-5 is an annotated pseudogene. The CDR3 is 13 amino acids long, termini counted. CDR3: CISVPEAWTAGYF.

This clonotype was counted between two and nine times. The chain combines TRBV28 with TRBJ2-7, with D maybe TRBD2 (5 bases). Trimming stripped 2 bases from V and 6 bases from J, with 11 bases between. Germline V lookup: CDR1 MDHEN, CDR2 SYDVKM. This CDR3 spans 13 amino acids. The CDR3 protein is CASSLSEGTEQYF. The CDR3, as DNA: TGTGCCAGCAGTTTAAGTGAGGGAACCGAGCAGTACTTC.

Sample share makes this clonotype large (0.1 to 1%). The chain carries TRBV19 and TRBJ1-1, with D possibly TRBD1 on 5 matching bases. V was pared by 4 bases and J by 6 bases, with 18 bases between. In germline, CDR1 is LNHDA, CDR2 SQIVND (reference sequence). The CDR3 spans 15 residues. The CDR3 loop reads CASSTGSAMGPEAFF. CDR3 sequence (DNA): TGTGCCAGTAGTACAGGATCGGCCATGGGACCTGAAGCTTTCTTT.

The rearrangement joins TRBV20-1 to TRBJ1-1; D possibly corresponds to TRBD1 (5 bases). Between the trimmed V and J ends, which lost 3 bases and 2 bases, there was a span of 16 bases. This CDR3 contains 15 residues. Looked up from germline, CDR1 is DFQATT and CDR2 is SNEGSKA (reference sequence). The CDR3 sequence: CSASSNFRVNTEAFF. The CDR3 DNA sequence: TGCAGTGCTAGTTCTAACTTCAGGGTCAACACTGAAGCTTTCTTT.

The rearrangement joins TRBV6-5 to TRBJ1-5; D is ambiguous. The CDR3 runs to 14 residues. In germline, CDR1 is MNHEY, CDR2 SVGAGI. Trimming shortened V by 2 bases and J by 7 bases, and 12 bases separated the two germline ends. The CDR3 spells CASSYDRRVQPQHF. Written as DNA, the CDR3 is TGTGCCAGCAGTTACGATCGGAGGGTCCAGCCCCAGCATTTT.

This chain connects TRBV20-1 to TRBJ2-5; 11 bases are a match to TRBD2. The germline CDR1 and CDR2 sequences are DFQATT and SNEGSKA (reference sequence). This CDR3 has 14 residues. V trimming: 1 base; J trimming: 5 bases; junction bases outside the gene matches: 3. In nucleotides, the CDR3 is TGCAGTGCTAGAGTAGCGGGAGGGGGTGAGACCCAGTACTTC. Translated, it gives CSARVAGGGETQYF.

The rearrangement links TRBV28 to TRBJ1-5; 9 bases line up with TRBD1. The CDR3 contains 17 residues. V trimming: 5 bases; J trimming: 4 bases; junction bases outside the gene matches: 12. CDR1 and CDR2 from the germline V gene are MDHEN and SYDVKM. The CDR3 loop reads CASSDPGQGFGNQPQHF. In DNA, the CDR3 is TGTGCCAGCAGTGACCCGGGACAGGGATTTGGTAATCAGCCCCAGCATTTT.

This chain uses TRBV19 with TRBJ1-5; no firm D call. V lost 5 bases to trimming and J lost 3 bases, with 11 bases between them. CDR1 and CDR2 (germline): LNHDA, SQIVND (reference sequence). The CDR3 loop spans 14 amino acids. In DNA form, the CDR3 reads TGTGCCAGTAGTCTTCGTGAGTTCAATCAGCCCCAGCATTTT. This sequence encodes CASSLREFNQPQHF. The whole variable domain, filled in from reference TRBV19 and TRBJ1-5, reads DGGITQSPKYLFRKEGQNVTLSCEQNLNHDAMYWYRQDPGQGLRLIYYSQIVNDFQKGDIAEGYSVSREKKESFPLTVTSAQKNPTAFYLCASSLREFNQPQHFGDGTRLSIL.

The gene calls are TRBV20-1 and TRBJ1-6; 9 bases line up with TRBD1. This CDR3 region has 14 residues. After removal of 6 bases from V and 9 bases from J, the junction contained 9 bases not matched to a gene. Germline loops: CDR1 DFQATT, CDR2 SNEGSKA (reference sequence). CDR3 sequence: CSATTGGRSSPLHF. DNA of the CDR3: TGCAGTGCGACTACAGGGGGCAGGTCTTCACCCCTCCACTTT.

This clonotype was counted at least ten times. This chain connects TRBV13 to TRBJ2-2; D gene uncertain. Germline CDR1 PRHDT, CDR2 FYEKMQ (reference sequence). There are 16 residues in the CDR3. V was pared by 4 bases and J by 0 bases, with 12 bases between. CDR3 in amino acids: CASSSGPLTNTGELFF. CDR3 in DNA: TGTGCCAGCAGCTCCGGACCGCTTACGAACACCGGGGAGCTGTTTTTT.